These T cell receptor beta chains were read from a single sample in a study of identical twins. TCRdb reanalysed the 5' RACE reads using MiXCR and keeps one entry per CDR3 protein. The sample consists of roughly 720,000 distinct CDR3 sequences, 15% to 20% of them appearing once. The sample also formed part of further work on T cells expressing NK-cell markers.

Input material: PBMCs. These TCRs come from a woman aged 18-30 years in good health. Each CDR3 is given with its conserved first and last residue. Each record gives: J gene, clone size, CDR3 length, V gene, D gene, CDR3 protein, CDR3 DNA. The D gene is left open where the match is weak. Clone size appears in some rows only: once, few, many, or a class for an expanded clone.

j_call: TRBJ2-5
clone_size: few
cdr3_length: 13
v_call: TRBV12-3/TRBV12-4
d_call: TRBD2
cdr3_aa: CASSGLARETQYF
cdr3_nt: TGTGCCAGCAGCGGACTAGCCCGGGAGACCCAGTACTTC

j_call: TRBJ2-3
clone_size: few
cdr3_length: 16
v_call: TRBV12-3/TRBV12-4
d_call: TRBD2
cdr3_aa: CASSFGGGFGTDTQYF
cdr3_nt: TGTGCCAGCAGTTTTGGCGGGGGGTTCGGTACAGATACGCAGTATTTT

j_call: TRBJ2-3
clone_size: few
cdr3_length: 16
v_call: TRBV7-3
d_call: NA
cdr3_aa: CASSSEVVKGVYTQYF
cdr3_nt: TGTGCCAGCAGCTCTGAGGTCGTTAAGGGAGTGTATACGCAGTATTTT

j_call: TRBJ2-3
clone_size: NA
cdr3_length: 12
v_call: TRBV12-3/TRBV12-4
d_call: NA
cdr3_aa: CASSFDFPTQYF
cdr3_nt: TGTGCCAGCAGTTTTGACTTTCCTACGCAGTATTTT

j_call: TRBJ2-7
clone_size: few
cdr3_length: 15
v_call: TRBV5-1
d_call: NA
cdr3_aa: CASSQELDWTYEQYF
cdr3_nt: TGCGCCAGCAGCCAAGAATTGGACTGGACCTACGAGCAGTACTTC

j_call: TRBJ1-4
clone_size: NA
cdr3_length: 13
v_call: TRBV6-8
d_call: NA
cdr3_aa: CASSYIWSEKLFF
cdr3_nt: TGTGCCAGCAGTTACATCTGGAGTGAAAAACTGTTTTTT

j_call: TRBJ2-5
clone_size: NA
cdr3_length: 17
v_call: TRBV3-1
d_call: TRBD2
cdr3_aa: CASSSPRKRGGRETQYF
cdr3_nt: TGTGCCAGCAGCTCACCCCGTAAGCGGGGAGGTCGGGAGACCCAGTACTTC

j_call: TRBJ2-1
clone_size: NA
cdr3_length: 14
v_call: TRBV25-1
d_call: NA
cdr3_aa: CASSGAGEYNEQFF
cdr3_nt: TGTGCCAGCAGTGGGGCAGGGGAGTACAATGAGCAGTTCTTC

j_call: TRBJ2-7
clone_size: NA
cdr3_length: 14
v_call: TRBV20-1
d_call: NA
cdr3_aa: CSAPRQGRAYEQYF
cdr3_nt: TGCAGTGCTCCGAGACAGGGGAGGGCCTACGAGCAGTACTTC

j_call: TRBJ2-7
clone_size: few
cdr3_length: 15
v_call: TRBV6-2/TRBV6-3
d_call: NA
cdr3_aa: CASSYDGTRRGEQYF
cdr3_nt: TGTGCCAGCAGTTACGACGGGACGAGGAGGGGCGAGCAGTACTTC

j_call: TRBJ1-1
clone_size: few
cdr3_length: 13
v_call: TRBV29-1
d_call: NA
cdr3_aa: CSVSLGGNTEAFF
cdr3_nt: TGCAGCGTTAGCCTGGGGGGGAACACTGAAGCTTTCTTT

j_call: TRBJ2-1
clone_size: NA
cdr3_length: 16
v_call: TRBV5-1
d_call: NA
cdr3_aa: CASSLGSREFKNEQFF
cdr3_nt: TGCGCCAGCAGCTTGGGTTCCCGGGAGTTTAAGAATGAGCAGTTCTTC

j_call: TRBJ2-3
clone_size: NA
cdr3_length: 15
v_call: TRBV20-1
d_call: TRBD2
cdr3_aa: CSARWASSGADTQYF
cdr3_nt: TGCAGTGCTAGATGGGCCTCTAGCGGGGCAGATACGCAGTATTTT

j_call: TRBJ2-2
clone_size: NA
cdr3_length: 14
v_call: TRBV7-9
d_call: NA
cdr3_aa: CASSLAAAAGELFF
cdr3_nt: TGTGCCAGCAGCTTAGCGGCGGCCGCCGGGGAGCTGTTTTTT

j_call: TRBJ2-5
clone_size: NA
cdr3_length: 14
v_call: TRBV15
d_call: TRBD1
cdr3_aa: CATSRQGIIETQYF
cdr3_nt: TGTGCCACCAGTCGACAGGGGATTATAGAGACCCAGTACTTC

j_call: TRBJ2-3
clone_size: few
cdr3_length: 16
v_call: TRBV5-1
d_call: TRBD2
cdr3_aa: CASSFLGLAAADTQYF
cdr3_nt: TGCGCCAGCAGCTTTCTTGGACTAGCGGCCGCAGATACGCAGTATTTT

j_call: TRBJ2-1
clone_size: NA
cdr3_length: 13
v_call: TRBV4-2
d_call: NA
cdr3_aa: CASSQHRGARQFF
cdr3_nt: TGTGCCAGCAGCCAACACCGGGGGGCTAGGCAGTTCTTC

j_call: TRBJ2-7
clone_size: NA
cdr3_length: 18
v_call: TRBV20-1
d_call: NA
cdr3_aa: CSARDPNLRRESSYEQYF
cdr3_nt: TGCAGTGCTAGAGATCCAAACCTTCGACGGGAGAGCTCCTACGAGCAGTACTTC

j_call: TRBJ2-3
clone_size: few
cdr3_length: 18
v_call: TRBV4-3
d_call: TRBD2
cdr3_aa: CASSPNGASGRIADTQYF
cdr3_nt: TGCGCCAGCAGCCCAAATGGGGCTAGCGGGAGGATAGCAGATACGCAGTATTTT

j_call: TRBJ2-3
clone_size: few
cdr3_length: 16
v_call: TRBV20-1
d_call: NA
cdr3_aa: CSASFGGRGGTDTQYF
cdr3_nt: TGCAGTGCTAGTTTTGGGGGGAGAGGGGGCACAGATACGCAGTATTTT

j_call: TRBJ2-1
clone_size: many
cdr3_length: 12
v_call: TRBV12-5
d_call: NA
cdr3_aa: CASGLAYNEQFF
cdr3_nt: TGTGCTAGTGGTTTGGCTTACAATGAGCAGTTCTTC

j_call: TRBJ1-1
clone_size: NA
cdr3_length: 13
v_call: TRBV20-1
d_call: NA
cdr3_aa: CSARDSGWAEAFF
cdr3_nt: TGCAGTGCTAGAGATTCAGGGTGGGCTGAAGCTTTCTTT

j_call: TRBJ2-2
clone_size: NA
cdr3_length: 12
v_call: TRBV6-6
d_call: NA
cdr3_aa: CASRGPVGELFF
cdr3_nt: TGTGCCAGCAGGGGACCGGTCGGGGAGCTGTTTTTT

j_call: TRBJ2-1
clone_size: NA
cdr3_length: 15
v_call: TRBV6-1
d_call: NA
cdr3_aa: CASSEVPDGYNEQFF
cdr3_nt: TGTGCCAGCAGTGAAGTACCGGACGGCTACAATGAGCAGTTCTTC

j_call: TRBJ2-1
clone_size: few
cdr3_length: 11
v_call: TRBV12-3/TRBV12-4
d_call: NA
cdr3_aa: CASTWYNEQFF
cdr3_nt: TGTGCCAGCACTTGGTACAATGAGCAGTTCTTC

j_call: TRBJ2-7
clone_size: many
cdr3_length: 13
v_call: TRBV20-1
d_call: NA
cdr3_aa: CSANGGASYEQYF
cdr3_nt: TGCAGTGCTAATGGGGGGGCCTCCTACGAGCAGTACTTC

j_call: TRBJ2-1
clone_size: NA
cdr3_length: 15
v_call: TRBV29-1
d_call: TRBD2
cdr3_aa: CSVVLAGNSYNEQFF
cdr3_nt: TGCAGCGTTGTTCTAGCGGGGAACTCCTACAATGAGCAGTTCTTC

j_call: TRBJ1-1
clone_size: few
cdr3_length: 14
v_call: TRBV6-5
d_call: TRBD1
cdr3_aa: CASSYWRTGTEAFF
cdr3_nt: TGTGCCAGCAGTTACTGGAGGACAGGCACTGAAGCTTTCTTT

j_call: TRBJ2-7
clone_size: few
cdr3_length: 14
v_call: TRBV10-1
d_call: NA
cdr3_aa: CASSGTATSYEQYF
cdr3_nt: TGCGCCAGCAGTGGAACGGCCACCTCCTACGAGCAGTACTTC

j_call: TRBJ2-5
clone_size: few
cdr3_length: 15
v_call: TRBV7-9
d_call: TRBD1
cdr3_aa: CASSLEVRGSLVQYF
cdr3_nt: TGTGCCAGCAGCTTAGAAGTCAGGGGGTCGCTGGTCCAGTACTTC

j_call: TRBJ1-3
clone_size: NA
cdr3_length: 13
v_call: TRBV29-1
d_call: NA
cdr3_aa: CSVGLRAGNTIYF
cdr3_nt: TGCAGCGTTGGGCTCAGGGCTGGAAACACCATATATTTT